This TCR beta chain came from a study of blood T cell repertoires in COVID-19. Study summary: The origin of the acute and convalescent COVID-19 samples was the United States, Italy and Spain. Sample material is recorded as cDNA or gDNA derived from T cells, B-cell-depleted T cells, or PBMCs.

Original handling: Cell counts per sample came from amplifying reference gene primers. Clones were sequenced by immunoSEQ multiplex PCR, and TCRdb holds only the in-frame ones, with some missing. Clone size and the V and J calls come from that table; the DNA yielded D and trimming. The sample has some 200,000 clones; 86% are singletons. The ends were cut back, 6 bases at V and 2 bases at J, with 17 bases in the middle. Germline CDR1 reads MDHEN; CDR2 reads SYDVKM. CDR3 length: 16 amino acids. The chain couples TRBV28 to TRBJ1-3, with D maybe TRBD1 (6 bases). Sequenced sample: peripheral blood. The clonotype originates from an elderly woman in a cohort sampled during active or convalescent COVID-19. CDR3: CASSINGQFTGNTIYF. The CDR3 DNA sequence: TGTGCCAGCAGCATAAACGGACAGTTTACTGGAAACACCATATATTTT.